This T cell receptor beta chain was documented in a study of blood T cells in healthy people across ages. Each donor supplied about 9.6 milliliters of peripheral blood. CDR3 length: 13 amino acids. Germline values: CDR1 DFQATT, CDR2 SNEGSKA (reference sequence). Trimming removed 6 bases from V and 3 bases from J, with 14 bases in between. The authors ran a second PCR of 7 to 11 cycles using a sample-barcoded 5' primer and a J-beta primer mix. A template-switch adaptor with 12 random nucleotides tagged each cDNA molecule. TCRdb recomputed calls from the 5' RACE reads with MiXCR, one row per CDR3 protein. The table has some 850,000 distinct CDR3 sequences, roughly 24% seen once. This sample also appeared in a second study, on T cells of mothers and their children. This second study notes: Each mother gave over 9 million TCR beta CDR3 reads; each child, some 2.8 million. The shaping of TCR recombination output by thymic selection is similar in related and unrelated pairs.

The V and J genes are TRBV20-1 and TRBJ1-2; no reliable D call. The sequencing input was blood. The TCR was taken from a boy between 10 and 17 years old in good health. The CDR3 DNA reads TGCAGTGCCCTAAGGAGAGCAGACTATGGCTACACCTTC. Amino acids: CSALRRADYGYTF.